Listed here are 20 T cell receptor beta chains from one sample, sequenced in a study of CD8 T cells in ankylosing spondylitis. TCRdb re-analysed the 5' RACE reads in MiXCR, keeping a single row per CDR3 protein. The table has 150,000 to 200,000 distinct CDR3 sequences, 9.5% to 15% seen once; the top ten hold more than 15%. Sequenced sample: blood, either unsorted or a sorted T cell fraction (not recorded which). The receptors shown here come from a male donor with ankylosing spondylitis or in good health (not recorded which).

This clonotype was recorded many times. The CDR3 region has the DNA TGCAGTGCTAGTTACGCCTACGAGCAGTACTTC. It encodes CSASYAYEQYF. The rearrangement joins TRBV20-1 to TRBJ2-7; D ambiguous. Germline CDR1 and CDR2: DFQATT and SNEGSKA (reference sequence). V was pared by 3 bases and J by 2 bases, with 5 bases between. This CDR3 comprises 11 residues.

The chain combines TRBV29-1 with TRBJ1-1; 8 nucleotides agree with TRBD1. V shed 0 bases and J 1 base; nucleotides not matched to a gene: 7. This CDR3 is 16 amino acids long. Per germline, CDR1 SQVTM and CDR2 ANQGSEA. Written as DNA, the CDR3 is TGCAGCGTTGAAGATTTATCCGGACAGGGGAACACTGAAGCTTTCTTT. This codes for CSVEDLSGQGNTEAFF.

This clonotype was observed many times. The chain has TRBV7-9 and TRBJ2-7; unclear D gene. This CDR3 comprises 13 residues. Germline-derived CDR1 and CDR2 are SEHNR and FQNEAQ (reference sequence). V gave up 6 bases and J gave up 2 bases, with 11 bases separating them. CDR3 amino acids: CASSILGPYEQYF. The CDR3 region has the DNA TGTGCCAGCAGTATATTAGGACCCTACGAGCAGTACTTC.

This clonotype turned up a few times. The rearrangement links TRBV12-3 or TRBV12-4 to TRBJ1-6; 10 nucleotides align to TRBD1. With V trimmed by 1 base and J by 9 bases, 3 bases remained unmatched. CDR3 length: 15 amino acids. This CDR3 reads CASSLGQGAGSPLHF. The CDR3, as DNA: TGTGCCAGCAGTTTAGGACAGGGGGCCGGTTCACCCCTCCACTTT.

The chain carries TRBV5-1 and TRBJ1-6; 8 bases fit TRBD1. Losses at the gene ends were 0 bases for V and 13 bases for J; bases not matched to a gene: 9. This CDR3 comprises 15 residues. Germline CDR1 reads SGHRS; CDR2 reads YFSETQ. CDR3 nucleotide sequence: TGCGCCAGCAGCTTGGCCCCGGACAGGGTCCGGCCCCTCCACTTT. Translation: CASSLAPDRVRPLHF. The variable domain in full, with the rest retrieved from reference TRBV5-1 and TRBJ1-6, is KAGVTQTPRYLIKTRGQQVTLSCSPISGHRSVSWYQQTPGQGLQFLFEYFSETQRNKGNFPGRFSGRQFSNSRSEMNVSTLELGDSALYLCASSLAPDRVRPLHFGNGTRLTVT.

The chain recombines TRBV7-8 with TRBJ1-4, with 8 bases fitting TRBD1. Trimming at V came to 1 base and at J to 8 bases, leaving 6 bases not matched to a gene. Germline CDR1 SGHVS, CDR2 FQNEAQ. The CDR3 spans 15 residues. The CDR3 DNA is TGTGCCAGCAGCTTAGGCGACAGGGGCGGGGAAAAACTGTTTTTT. Its protein product is CASSLGDRGGEKLFF.

This rearrangement joins TRBV4-1 to TRBJ2-5; D gene uncertain. Germline V gene data show CDR1 as MGHRA and CDR2 as YSYEKL. The length of the CDR3 is 15 residues. The V end was cut by 4 bases, the J end by 2 bases, with 14 bases between. CDR3 loop: CASSRGAMEQETQYF. As DNA, the CDR3 is TGCGCCAGCAGCCGAGGCGCCATGGAGCAAGAGACCCAGTACTTC.

A few counts support this clonotype. The chain links TRBV5-1 to TRBJ2-1; D remains unclear. The germline gives CDR1 SGHRS, CDR2 YFSETQ. The CDR3 runs 12 residues. The germline V and J ends were trimmed by 6 bases and 4 bases, with 8 bases remaining between them. CDR3 sequence: CASNDPYNEQFF. The CDR3 bases are TGCGCCAGCAACGACCCTTACAATGAGCAGTTCTTC.

V usage is TRBV28 and J usage is TRBJ1-3; the D is unclear. The germline V gene has CDR1 MDHEN and CDR2 SYDVKM. The CDR3 extends over 14 amino acids. Trimming took off 0 bases at V and 5 bases at J, with 8 bases between the two ends. The CDR3 DNA sequence: TGTGCCAGCAGTTTATGGGCAGAAAGAAACACCATATATTTT. It is translated as CASSLWAERNTIYF.

The V call is TRBV9, the J call TRBJ2-1, with 12 bases matching TRBD1. Per the germline V gene, CDR1 is SGDLS and CDR2 is YYNGEE. This CDR3 region has 16 residues. Losses at the gene ends were 4 bases for V and 10 bases for J; bases not matched to a gene: 12. CDR3 sequence (DNA): TGTGCCAGCAGCCAAACACCGGGACAGGGGGCAGGAGAGCAGTTCTTC. Translation gives CASSQTPGQGAGEQFF.

The V call is TRBV6-1, the J call TRBJ2-3; 11 nucleotides align to TRBD2. V trimming: 6 bases; J trimming: 4 bases; junction bases outside the gene matches: 12. In germline, CDR1 is MNHNS, CDR2 SASEGT. The CDR3 has 17 amino acids. The CDR3, as DNA: TGTGCCAGCAGACCTACCTCCCTAGCGGGAGGTCCAGATACGCAGTATTTT. Protein product: CASRPTSLAGGPDTQYF.

This chain joins TRBV30 and TRBJ1-2, with unresolved D. CDR1 GTSNPN and CDR2 SVGIG come from the germline V gene (reference sequence). Between the trimmed V and J ends, which lost 7 bases and 8 bases, there was a span of 5 bases. There are 8 residues in the CDR3. In DNA form, the CDR3 reads TGTGCCTCCCCGGGCTACACCTTC. Translating it yields CASPGYTF.

This clonotype was seen more than once but under ten times. The J gene is TRBJ2-1, the V gene TRBV5-1, with TRBD1 matching over 7 bases. Germline CDR1 and CDR2: SGHRS and YFSETQ. Germline trimming cut 3 bases from V and 7 bases from J; bases unmatched to any gene: 13. CDR3 length: 16 amino acids. The chain's CDR3 is CASSSFPGTEENEQFF. The CDR3 DNA reads as TGCGCCAGCAGCTCCTTTCCCGGGACAGAGGAAAATGAGCAGTTCTTC.

This clonotype was seen only a few times. The J gene is TRBJ2-1, the V gene TRBV7-8, with 9 positions matching TRBD2. This CDR3 comprises 16 residues. Germline CDR1 SGHVS, CDR2 FQNEAQ. Trimming cost V 3 bases and J 2 bases; bases outside gene matches: 5. CDR3 protein: CASSFQVAGAYNEQFF. The CDR3 region has the DNA TGTGCCAGCAGCTTCCAGGTAGCGGGGGCCTACAATGAGCAGTTCTTC.

CDR3 DNA: TGTGCCAGCAGTTTTAGCGGGGGCGCAGATACGCAGTATTTT. Translating gives CASSFSGGADTQYF. This chain joins TRBV27 and TRBJ2-3; 9 nucleotides line up with TRBD2. V lost 3 bases and J lost 4; bases outside the gene matches: 2. Germline V gives CDR1 MNHEY, CDR2 SMNVEV (reference sequence). CDR3 length: 14 amino acids.

J is TRBJ2-7 and V is TRBV18; D possibly matches TRBD1 or TRBD2 (5 bases each). Trimming took off 3 bases at V and 0 bases at J, with 12 bases between the two ends. Germline V gene lookup returns CDR1 KGHSH and CDR2 LQKENI. There are 15 residues in the CDR3. DNA of the CDR3: TGTGCCAGCTCACCGGGGGACGCTAGCTCCTACGAGCAGTACTTC. This translates into CASSPGDASSYEQYF. The variable domain in full, with the rest retrieved from reference TRBV18 and TRBJ2-7, is NAGVMQNPRHLVRRRGQEARLRCSPMKGHSHVYWYRQLPEEGLKFMVYLQKENIIDESGMPKERFSAEFPKEGPSILRIQQVVRGDSAAYFCASSPGDASSYEQYFGPGTRLTVT.

This clonotype turned up a few times. The chain links TRBV20-1 to TRBJ2-7; a weak D match, TRBD1 (6 bases). The germline CDR1 and CDR2 sequences are DFQATT and SNEGSKA (reference sequence). Between the trimmed V and J ends, which lost 2 bases and 1 base, there was a span of 18 bases. The CDR3 runs to 16 residues. CDR3 sequence reads: CSARPRQVTFSYEQYF. Written as DNA, the CDR3 is TGCAGTGCTAGACCCCGACAGGTCACCTTTTCCTACGAGCAGTACTTC.

This clonotype was counted only a few times. V and J are TRBV9 and TRBJ2-5; tentative D call: TRBD2 (6 bases). This CDR3 spans 18 amino acids. CDR1 is SGDLS, CDR2 YYNGEE, per germline. Trimming stripped 0 bases from V and 5 bases from J, with 23 bases between. DNA for the CDR3: TGTGCCAGCAGCGTAGATCAAGTTGGCGGGACCCTCGGGGAGACCCAGTACTTC. Translating gives CASSVDQVGGTLGETQYF.

V gene TRBV2 combines with J gene TRBJ2-7, with a tentative D call TRBD1 (6 bases). V was shortened by 10 bases and J by 2 bases, with 18 bases between the two germline ends. Germline V gene data show CDR1 as SNHLY and CDR2 as FYNNEI. The CDR3 contains 14 residues. CDR3 in amino acids: CATSMMGAAYEQYF. The CDR3 DNA follows: TGTGCCACATCTATGATGGGGGCAGCCTACGAGCAGTACTTC.

The chain couples TRBV2 to TRBJ2-5; D is possibly TRBD1 or TRBD2 (5 bases each). The V end lost 4 bases, the J end lost 4 bases, and 16 bases lay between the germline ends. The length of the CDR3 is 15 residues. Germline assignment: CDR1 SNHLY and CDR2 FYNNEI. The CDR3 bases are TGTGCCAGCAGTGGGCCCCTGGGACGACTAGAGACCCAGTACTTC. Encoded protein: CASSGPLGRLETQYF.